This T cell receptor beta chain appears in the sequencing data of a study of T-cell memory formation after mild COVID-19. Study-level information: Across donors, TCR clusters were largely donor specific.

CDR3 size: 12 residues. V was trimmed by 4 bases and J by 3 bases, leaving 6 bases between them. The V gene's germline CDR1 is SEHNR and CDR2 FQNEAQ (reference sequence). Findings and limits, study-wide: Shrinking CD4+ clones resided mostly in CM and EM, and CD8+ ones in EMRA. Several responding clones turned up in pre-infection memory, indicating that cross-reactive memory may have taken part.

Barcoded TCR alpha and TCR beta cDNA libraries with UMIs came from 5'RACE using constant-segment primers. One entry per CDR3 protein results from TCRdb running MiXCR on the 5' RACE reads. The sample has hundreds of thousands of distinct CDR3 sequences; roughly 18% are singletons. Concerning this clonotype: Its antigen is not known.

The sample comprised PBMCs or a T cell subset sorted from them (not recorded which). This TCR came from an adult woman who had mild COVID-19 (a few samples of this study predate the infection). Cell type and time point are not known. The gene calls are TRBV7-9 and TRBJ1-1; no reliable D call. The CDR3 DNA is TGTGCCAGCAGCTACCGGGACACTGAAGCTTTCTTT. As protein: CASSYRDTEAFF.